This T cell receptor (beta chain) was captured in a study of OX40 agonist ivuxolimab in advanced cancers. Regarding the complete study: Ivuxolimab was an agonistic, fully human IgG2 monoclonal antibody directed against OX40 (CD134), a costimulatory receptor. Intravenous ivuxolimab was administered to patients every 2 weeks at six dose levels: 0.01, 0.1, 0.3, 1.5, 3 and 10 mg/kg. Of the approximately 50 dose-escalation patients, hepatocellular carcinoma was present in some 19, melanoma in about 15, renal cell carcinoma in 9 and head and neck cancer in 9. In the dose-escalation cohort, around four fifths of patients were male, and the mean age was roughly 60 years, with a range of about 23 to 85. Patients were allowed to have had prior anti-PD-1, anti-PD-L1 or anti-CTLA-4 therapy, and around two fifths of the dose-escalation patients had been treated with checkpoint inhibitors. Partial responses were achieved by three dose-escalation patients, of whom one had hepatocellular carcinoma and two had cutaneous melanoma. The purpose of peripheral TCRbeta sequencing was to test whether ivuxolimab changed TCR sequence diversity and led to clonal T-cell expansion. The paper describes the monotherapy dose-escalation part (N ≈ 52 patients) of the phase I trial of ivuxolimab. What the research found in general, with its limitations: Low levels of normalized T-cell clonal expansion were also seen in some nonresponding patients. After ivuxolimab, expanded clones were on average more numerous among CD8+ T cells than among CD4+ T cells. At doses of 0.1 to 3.0 mg/kg, clonal expansion of both CD4+ and CD8+ T cells in blood was seen between baseline and week 6. In partial responders in the 0.1-3.0 mg/kg groups, normalized peripheral clonal expansion was found to be among the lowest, especially among CD8+ T cells. Antigen specificity was not determined for the clonally expanded peripheral T cells.

To sequence the TCRbeta CDR3 region, genomic DNA was isolated from the sorted cells. The immunoSEQ Assay was used to sequence the TCRbeta CDR3 regions. TCRdb re-hosts the immuneACCESS table, in-frame sequences only. Its copies lack some clones; in the studies checked, an unresolved V gene accounts for under half of them, and the cause for the rest is not known. The sample table lists over 25,000 clones, more than 60% of them with a count of one. The ten largest clonotypes hold about 15% of the sample. A note on this clone: Its binding antigen is unknown. Base qualities are not at hand, and no much larger clone is one base apart.

The germline V gene (reference sequence) yields LNHDA for CDR1 and SQIVND for CDR2. The CDR3 spans 14 residues, from the cysteine through the phenylalanine. This entry keeps only the CDR3 DNA: 42 bases, framed from base 1. V and J lose 5 bases and 3 bases, and a span of 14 bases separates them. The trial excluded patients who had a history of autoimmune disease or who were on systemic immunosuppression. In every dose cohort, peripheral blood was drawn for TCR sequencing at baseline, cycle 4 day 1, and cycle 7 day 1. The samples were taken from a phase I, first-in-human, multicenter, open-label dose-escalation trial of ivuxolimab. Adults with locally advanced or metastatic melanoma, renal cell carcinoma, hepatocellular carcinoma or head and neck squamous cell carcinoma were enrolled in the trial. CD4+ and CD8+ T cells were sorted separately from peripheral blood before TCR sequencing.

The chain couples TRBV19 to TRBJ2-7; the D segment could be TRBD2, given 6 matching bases. Sequenced material: CD4+ or CD8+ T cells sorted from blood, taken in a trial of the OX40 agonist ivuxolimab. The receptor was derived from an adult with an advanced solid tumor such as melanoma, head and neck, liver or kidney cancer. The CDR3 protein sequence reads: CASSADWRGYEQYF. The nucleotide sequence is TGTGCCAGTAGTGCAGACTGGAGGGGCTACGAGCAGTACTTC. Extended through the reference TRBV19 and TRBJ2-7 proteins, this CDR3 yields the full variable domain: DGGITQSPKYLFRKEGQNVTLSCEQNLNHDAMYWYRQDPGQGLRLIYYSQIVNDFQKGDIAEGYSVSREKKESFPLTVTSAQKNPTAFYLCASSADWRGYEQYFGPGTRLTVT.